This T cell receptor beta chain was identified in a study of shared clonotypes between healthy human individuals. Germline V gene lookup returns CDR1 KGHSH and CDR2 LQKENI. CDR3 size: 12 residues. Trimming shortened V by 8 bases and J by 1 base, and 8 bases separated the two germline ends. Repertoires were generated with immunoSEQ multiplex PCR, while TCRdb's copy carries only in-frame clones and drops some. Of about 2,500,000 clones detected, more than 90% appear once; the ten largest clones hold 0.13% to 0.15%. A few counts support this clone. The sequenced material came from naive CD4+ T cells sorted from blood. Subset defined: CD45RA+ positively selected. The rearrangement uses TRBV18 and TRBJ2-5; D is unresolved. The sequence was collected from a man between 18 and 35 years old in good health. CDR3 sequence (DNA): TGTGCCAGCCGATTAGCCCAAGAGACCCAGTACTTC. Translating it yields CASRLAQETQYF.